The 19 T cell receptor beta chains in this list originate from one sample, sequenced in a study of T cell responses to AZD1222 COVID-19 vaccine. Generated by immunoSEQ multiplex PCR, the TCRdb table keeps only in-frame clones and is missing some. The repertoire holds tens of thousands of clones, with 88% as singletons. Here the sequenced sample was peripheral blood, taken on day 0 of AZD1222 vaccination. These receptors all come from an adult in good health.

The rearrangement links TRBV18 to TRBJ2-3; D might be TRBD2 (5 bases). This CDR3 is 15 amino acids long. Trimming took 3 bases from V and 1 from J, leaving 11 bases between them. Germline V gene sequence: CDR1 KGHSH, CDR2 LQKENI. CDR3 residues: CASSPARVGTDTQYF. For the CDR3, the DNA is TGTGCCAGCTCACCGGCGAGGGTTGGCACAGATACGCAGTATTTT. The whole variable domain, filled in from reference TRBV18 and TRBJ2-3, reads NAGVMQNPRHLVRRRGQEARLRCSPMKGHSHVYWYRQLPEEGLKFMVYLQKENIIDESGMPKERFSAEFPKEGPSILRIQQVVRGDSAAYFCASSPARVGTDTQYFGPGTRLTVL.

The chain has TRBV4-2 and TRBJ1-2, with D perhaps TRBD1 (5 bases). The V gene's germline CDR1 is LGHNA and CDR2 YNFKEQ. V was shortened by 1 base and J by 7 bases, with 13 bases between the two germline ends. CDR3 length: 14 amino acids. Here the CDR3 reads CASSQARGGLGYTF. The CDR3 DNA reads TGTGCCAGCAGCCAAGCCCGGGGGGGACTTGGCTACACCTTC.

The J gene is TRBJ2-3, the V gene TRBV5-1, with 7 bases aligning to TRBD2. This CDR3 is 16 amino acids long. Germline CDR1 reads SGHRS; CDR2 reads YFSETQ. V lost 0 bases to trimming and J lost 2 bases; unmatched junction nucleotides: 6. The CDR3 sequence: CASSLEASGYTDTQYF. For the CDR3, the DNA is TGCGCCAGCAGCTTGGAGGCTAGCGGATACACAGATACGCAGTATTTT.

The V call is TRBV25-1, the J call TRBJ2-3, with 9 bases aligning to TRBD2. Looked up from germline, CDR1 is MGHDK and CDR2 is SYGVNS. The V gene end was trimmed by 4 bases and the J gene end by 1 base; junction bases not matched to a gene: 0. This CDR3 region has 14 residues. The CDR3 sequence is CASSASGGTDTQYF. The CDR3 region has the DNA TGTGCCAGCAGTGCTAGCGGGGGCACAGATACGCAGTATTTT.

This clone was seen a handful of times. The gene calls are TRBV28 and TRBJ2-7; a possible D gene is TRBD2 (5 bases). V shed 3 bases and J shed 9 bases, with 24 bases lying between them. This CDR3 has 16 residues. From germline, CDR1 is MDHEN and CDR2 SYDVKM. CDR3: CASSLGRGGTVLWQYF. The CDR3 DNA sequence: TGTGCCAGCAGTTTGGGTCGCGGAGGTACGGTTCTGTGGCAGTACTTC.

This rearrangement joins TRBV3-1 (or the pseudogene TRBV3-2) to TRBJ2-7; D unclear. CDR1 and CDR2 from the germline V gene are LGHDT and YNNKEL (reference sequence). The ends were cut back, 7 bases at V and 6 bases at J, with 19 bases in the middle. The CDR3 totals 14 residues. CDR3 sequence reads: CASTGPAHWGEQYF. CDR3 coding DNA: TGTGCCAGCACCGGACCGGCACATTGGGGCGAGCAGTACTTC.

The chain has TRBV29-1 and TRBJ2-2; D remains ambiguous. The CDR3 loop spans 11 amino acids. Germline lookup yields CDR1 SQVTM and CDR2 ANQGSEA. Trimming took 4 bases from V and 1 from J, leaving 1 base between them. The CDR3 here is CSVGNTGELFF. The CDR3 region has the DNA TGCAGCGTTGGGAACACCGGGGAGCTGTTTTTT.

V is TRBV6-5 and J is TRBJ1-2, with TRBD1 identical over 7 bases. Germline V gene sequence: CDR1 MNHEY, CDR2 SVGAGI. The V segment lost 6 bases and the J segment 7 bases; nucleotides outside the gene matches: 11. The CDR3 consists of 14 residues. The CDR3 DNA reads TGTGCCAGCAGGGTCAGGACAGGATTAGGTGGCTACACCTTC. This sequence encodes CASRVRTGLGGYTF.

This clone occurred once. This chain links TRBV6-5 with TRBJ2-7; 9 bases align to TRBD2. From germline, CDR1 is MNHEY and CDR2 SVGAGI. The junction had 8 bases not matched to a gene; V was cut back by 6 bases and J by 2 bases. This CDR3 region has 15 residues. The CDR3 sequence: CASRFVREGTYEQYF. Here the CDR3 DNA reads TGTGCCAGCAGGTTTGTGCGGGAGGGCACCTACGAGCAGTACTTC.

This chain's CDR3 is CASSPAAGGENEQFF. In DNA form, the CDR3 reads TGTGCCAGCTCACCGGCGGCAGGGGGCGAGAATGAGCAGTTCTTC. The rearrangement uses TRBV18 and TRBJ2-1; 8 nucleotides align to TRBD1. Germline lookup yields CDR1 KGHSH and CDR2 LQKENI. The CDR3 consists of 15 residues. V lost 3 bases and J lost 7; bases outside the gene matches: 8.

The CDR3: CASSLGTSANTQYF. In nucleotides, the CDR3 is TGCGCCAGCAGCTTGGGGACTAGCGCGAATACGCAGTATTTT. The genes are TRBV5-1 and TRBJ2-3; TRBD2 matches 9 bases. The junction had 3 bases not matched to a gene; V was cut back by 0 bases and J by 7 bases. The germline CDR1 and CDR2 sequences are SGHRS and YFSETQ. There are 14 residues in the CDR3.

The chain links TRBV6-6 to TRBJ2-5, with a possible D match to TRBD1 (5 bases). The CDR3 is 14 residues long. The V gene's germline CDR1 is MNHNY and CDR2 SVGAGI (reference sequence). Trimming left V 5 bases short and J 5 bases short, with 15 bases between. CDR3: CASSPPREWETQYF. The CDR3 coding sequence is TGTGCCAGCAGTCCACCCAGGGAATGGGAGACCCAGTACTTC.

CDR3 DNA sequence: TGTGCCATCAGTGATGAGGTCAGATCCTATGGCTACACCTTC. Its protein product is CAISDEVRSYGYTF. The chain joins TRBV10-3 to TRBJ1-2; D is undetermined. The length of the CDR3 is 14 residues. The germline V gene has CDR1 ENHRY and CDR2 SYGVKD. The germline V and J ends were trimmed by 3 bases and 4 bases, with 12 bases remaining between them.

The CDR3 here is CSVEDRETQYF. CDR3 DNA: TGCAGCGTTGAAGATCGGGAGACCCAGTACTTC. The rearrangement uses TRBV29-1 and TRBJ2-5; D is unresolved. The length of the CDR3 is 11 residues. Trimming removed 0 bases at V and 5 bases at J, with 4 bases between. Per the germline V gene, CDR1 is SQVTM and CDR2 is ANQGSEA. Combining the CDR3 with reference TRBV29-1 and TRBJ2-5 gives the whole variable domain SAVISQKPSRDICQRGTSLTIQCQVDSQVTMMFWYRQQPGQSLTLIATANQGSEATYESGFVIDKFPISRPNLTFSTLTVSNMSPEDSSIYLCSVEDRETQYFGPGTRLLVL.

This clone was detected only once. This chain connects TRBV6-2 or TRBV6-3 to TRBJ2-7; 11 bases align to TRBD2. Germline loops: CDR1 MNHEY, CDR2 SVGEGT. The junction had 12 bases not matched to a gene; V was cut back by 5 bases and J by 6 bases. There are 16 residues in the CDR3. CDR3 in amino acids: CASSPRLAGRSGEQYV. The CDR3 DNA reads as TGTGCCAGCAGTCCCAGACTAGCGGGGAGGTCAGGCGAGCAGTACGTC.

The chain combines TRBV29-1 with TRBJ2-7, with 11 bases identical to TRBD2. The CDR3 is made up of 14 amino acids. The ends lost 4 bases at V and 2 bases at J; junction bases unmatched: 4. The germline V gene encodes CDR1 SQVTM and CDR2 ANQGSEA. CDR3 coding DNA: TGCAGCGTTGTGGCGACTAGCGGGGCCTACGAGCAGTACTTC. Amino acids: CSVVATSGAYEQYF.

V usage is TRBV5-4 and J usage is TRBJ1-1; tentative D call: TRBD1 (5 bases). This CDR3 region has 19 residues. Looked up from germline, CDR1 is SGHNT and CDR2 is YYREEE (reference sequence). V was cut by 0 bases and J by 0 bases, with 21 bases left in between. This CDR3 reads CASSLGGRPGTTMNTEAFF. The CDR3 nucleotides read TGTGCCAGCAGCTTGGGGGGTCGGCCAGGGACTACCATGAACACTGAAGCTTTCTTT.

V is TRBV5-8 and J is TRBJ2-1; D is possibly TRBD2 (6 bases). The V gene's germline CDR1 is SGHTS and CDR2 YDEGEE. The germline V and J ends were trimmed by 6 bases and 0 bases, with 13 bases remaining between them. There are 15 residues in the CDR3. As DNA, the CDR3 is TGTGCCAGCAACTTACGGGGGAGCTCCTACAATGAGCAGTTCTTC. Its translation: CASNLRGSSYNEQFF.

Written as DNA, the CDR3 is TGTGCCAGCAGCGTAGTGCCGTCTAACACTGAAGCTTTCTTT. Protein: CASSVVPSNTEAFF. The chain combines TRBV9 with TRBJ1-1; D is undetermined. Germline-derived CDR1 and CDR2 are SGDLS and YYNGEE. This CDR3 has 14 residues. The V end lost 0 bases, the J end lost 2 bases, and 8 bases lay between the germline ends.